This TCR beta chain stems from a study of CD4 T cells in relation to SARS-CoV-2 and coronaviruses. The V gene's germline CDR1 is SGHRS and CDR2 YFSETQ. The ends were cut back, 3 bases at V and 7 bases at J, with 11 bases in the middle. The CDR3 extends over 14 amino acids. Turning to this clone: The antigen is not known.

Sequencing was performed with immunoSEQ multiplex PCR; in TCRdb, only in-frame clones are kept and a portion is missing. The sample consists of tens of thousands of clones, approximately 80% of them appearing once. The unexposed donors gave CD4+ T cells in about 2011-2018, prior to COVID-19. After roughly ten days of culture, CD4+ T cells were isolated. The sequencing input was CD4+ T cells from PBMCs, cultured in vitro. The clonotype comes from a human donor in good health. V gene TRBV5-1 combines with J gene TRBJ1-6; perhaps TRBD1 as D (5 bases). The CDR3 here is CASSSQGNNSPLHF. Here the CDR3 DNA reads TGCGCCAGCAGCTCTCAGGGTAACAATTCACCCCTCCACTTT.